Listed here are 27 T cell receptor beta chains from one sample, sequenced in a study of shared clonotypes between healthy human individuals. The method was immunoSEQ multiplex PCR; TCRdb's version includes in-frame clones alone and lacks a portion of them. This sample has millions of clones, with 80% to 95% found just once. What was sequenced was naive CD4+ T cells from PBMCs. Subset given: CD45RA+ positively selected. The receptors originated from a man younger than 30 in good health. Some clones in this sample may be carry-over from other donors' samples.

This rearrangement joins TRBV28 to TRBJ2-5, with D unresolved. The CDR3 contains 11 residues. Trimming took off 7 bases at V and 5 bases at J, with 8 bases between the two ends. The germline gives CDR1 MDHEN, CDR2 SYDVKM. CDR3 loop: CASTMRETQYF. In DNA, the CDR3 is TGTGCCAGCACCATGAGGGAGACCCAGTACTTC.

The chain couples TRBV7-3 to TRBJ2-2; TRBD2 matches 7 bases. CDR1 is SGHTA and CDR2 is FQGTGA in the germline V gene. V gave up 4 bases and J gave up 6 bases; unmatched junction bases: 8. This CDR3 has 15 amino acids. DNA of the CDR3: TGTGCCAGCAGCTGGGGGGGTTCGCCCGCCGGGGAGCTGTTTTTT. This sequence encodes CASSWGGSPAGELFF.

CDR3 in amino acids: CASSAGFSNQPQHF. Written as DNA, the CDR3 is TGTGCCAGCAGTGCAGGATTTAGCAATCAGCCCCAGCATTTT. This chain joins TRBV6-1 and TRBJ1-5; D is unresolved. The ends were cut back, 4 bases at V and 0 bases at J, with 7 bases in the middle. CDR1 and CDR2 (germline): MNHNS, SASEGT. This CDR3 has 14 amino acids.

This clone has only one observation. The genes are TRBV30 and TRBJ2-5, with D maybe TRBD1 (5 bases). The V gene's germline CDR1 is GTSNPN and CDR2 SVGIG (reference sequence). The CDR3 loop spans 13 amino acids. V was pared by 0 bases and J by 6 bases, with 11 bases between. The CDR3 coding sequence is TGTGCCTGGAGTGTACTTCAGGGCAAGACCCAGTACTTC. This translates into CAWSVLQGKTQYF.

The V call is TRBV18, the J call TRBJ1-4; D remains unclear. Deletions cut 1 base from V and 4 bases from J, with 7 bases between. The CDR3 length is 14 residues. CDR1 and CDR2 from the germline V gene are KGHSH and LQKENI. The CDR3 here is CASSPRLSNEKLFF. In DNA, the CDR3 is TGTGCCAGCTCACCACGCCTCAGTAATGAAAAACTGTTTTTT.

The chain recombines TRBV7-3 with TRBJ2-5; 8 nucleotides line up with TRBD2. Germline V lookup: CDR1 SGHTA, CDR2 FQGTGA. The CDR3 has 13 residues. The V segment lost 8 bases and the J segment 4 bases; nucleotides outside the gene matches: 6. The CDR3 DNA is TGTGCCAGCTCCGGGACTAGGGGAGAGACCCAGTACTTC. Protein sequence: CASSGTRGETQYF. Drawing the rest from reference TRBV7-3 and TRBJ2-5, the complete variable domain is GAGVSQTPSNKVTEKGKYVELRCDPISGHTALYWYRQSLGQGPEFLIYFQGTGAADDSGLPNDRFFAVRPEGSVSTLKIQRTERGDSAVYLCASSGTRGETQYFGPGTRLLVL.

This clone was found once. The rearrangement uses TRBV5-8 and TRBJ2-3; either TRBD1 or TRBD2 may supply D (7 bases each). This CDR3 has 13 residues. Trimming removed 2 bases from V and 6 bases from J, with 10 bases in between. Germline CDR1 is SGHTS and CDR2 is YDEGEE. Here the CDR3 DNA reads TGTGCCAGCAGCTTCCAGGGGGGGGATACGCAGTATTTT. Residues: CASSFQGGDTQYF.

This clone occurred once. The chain recombines TRBV6-1 with TRBJ1-1; tentative D call: TRBD1 (5 bases). Trimming pared 1 base from V and 0 bases from J, leaving 15 bases between. Germline CDR1 MNHNS, CDR2 SASEGT. The CDR3 spans 17 residues. As DNA, the CDR3 is TGTGCCAGCAGTGAAGGTCCCGGTAGACAGCTGAACACTGAAGCTTTCTTT. It codes for CASSEGPGRQLNTEAFF.

The genes are TRBV19 and TRBJ2-1, with 8 nucleotides matching TRBD1. The CDR3 spans 15 residues. Per the germline V gene, CDR1 is LNHDA and CDR2 is SQIVND (reference sequence). V dropped 3 bases and J dropped 7; count of bases not matched to a gene: 8. The CDR3 nucleotides are TGTGCCAGTAGTATTGGTTGGGACAGGCTGAATGAGCAGTTCTTC. Encoded protein: CASSIGWDRLNEQFF.

This clone was detected once. This chain joins TRBV7-2 and TRBJ2-5; D may be TRBD2 (5 bases). The germline CDR1 and CDR2 sequences are SGHTA and FQGNSA. The CDR3 runs to 14 residues. The V end lost 1 base, the J end lost 4 bases, and 10 bases lay between the germline ends. The CDR3: CASSLVARGETQYF. In nucleotides, the CDR3 is TGTGCCAGCAGCTTAGTTGCTCGGGGAGAGACCCAGTACTTC.

The V and J genes are TRBV7-3 and TRBJ2-1; D uncertain. Germline CDR1 and CDR2: SGHTA and FQGTGA. The CDR3 sequence is 17 residues long. Deletions cut 0 bases from V and 2 bases from J, with 14 bases between. CDR3 loop: CASSLTPVRVAYNEQFF. The CDR3 bases are TGTGCCAGCAGCTTAACCCCTGTACGGGTCGCCTACAATGAGCAGTTCTTC.

J is TRBJ1-1 and V is TRBV5-1; D ambiguous. V dropped 1 base and J dropped 3 bases, with 7 bases sitting between them. The CDR3 runs 13 residues. Looked up from germline, CDR1 is SGHRS and CDR2 is YFSETQ. CDR3 sequence: CASSLKYDTEAFF. The DNA for the CDR3 is TGCGCCAGCAGCTTGAAGTATGACACTGAAGCTTTCTTT. The whole variable domain, filled in from reference TRBV5-1 and TRBJ1-1, reads KAGVTQTPRYLIKTRGQQVTLSCSPISGHRSVSWYQQTPGQGLQFLFEYFSETQRNKGNFPGRFSGRQFSNSRSEMNVSTLELGDSALYLCASSLKYDTEAFFGQGTRLTVV.

V usage is TRBV5-1 and J usage is TRBJ1-3, with D tentatively TRBD1 (6 bases). The CDR3 runs 15 residues. Germline CDR1 reads SGHRS; CDR2 reads YFSETQ. V was cut by 4 bases and J by 0 bases, with 11 bases left in between. Written as DNA, the CDR3 is TGCGCCAGCAGCCCCGGACAGTTCTCTGGAAACACCATATATTTT. Translated: CASSPGQFSGNTIYF.

The V gene is TRBV27, the J gene TRBJ1-3, with 8 bases matching TRBD1. CDR1 MNHEY and CDR2 SMNVEV come from the germline V gene (reference sequence). Trimming at V came to 4 bases and at J to 0 bases, leaving 8 bases not matched to a gene. The CDR3 length is 17 residues. CDR3 nucleotides: TGTGCCAGCAGTTCTCGGACAGGGCCTATCTCTGGAAACACCATATATTTT. Translation gives CASSSRTGPISGNTIYF.

V gene TRBV28 combines with J gene TRBJ1-5; D unresolved. V was cut by 6 bases and J by 1 base, with 10 bases left in between. The germline gives CDR1 MDHEN, CDR2 SYDVKM. This CDR3 is 14 amino acids long. The CDR3 spells CASRSTGSNQPQHF. Written as DNA, the CDR3 is TGTGCCAGCAGGTCGACGGGGAGCAATCAGCCCCAGCATTTT.

The CDR3 spells CASSQQGLAKNIQYF. In nucleotides, the CDR3 is TGTGCCAGCAGCCAACAGGGGCTAGCCAAAAACATTCAGTACTTC. The chain employs TRBV5-4 and TRBJ2-4; 7 bases line up with TRBD1. CDR3 length: 15 residues. With 4 bases clipped from V and 0 bases from J, the junction kept 4 bases outside the gene matches. CDR1 SGHNT and CDR2 YYREEE come from the germline V gene (reference sequence).

The chain has TRBV2 and TRBJ2-1; 12 bases align to TRBD2. CDR3 length: 15 amino acids. Germline V lookup: CDR1 SNHLY, CDR2 FYNNEI. V was clipped by 5 bases and J by 9 bases; unmatched bases: 8. The chain's CDR3 is CASSRTSGILIEQFF. The CDR3 region has the DNA TGTGCCAGCAGTCGGACTAGCGGGATACTGATTGAGCAGTTCTTC.

CDR3 region: CASSRDRATYGYTF. CDR3 nucleotides: TGTGCCAGCAGTAGGGACAGGGCGACCTATGGCTACACCTTC. The chain is built from TRBV6-5 and TRBJ1-2; 9 bases line up with TRBD1. Trimming cost V 5 bases and J 4 bases; bases outside gene matches: 5. Germline CDR1 MNHEY, CDR2 SVGAGI. The CDR3 has 14 amino acids.

The rearrangement links TRBV7-8 to TRBJ2-5; D gene ambiguous. The V end lost 2 bases, the J end lost 4 bases, and 8 bases lay between the germline ends. CDR3 length: 13 residues. CDR1 and CDR2 (germline): SGHVS, FQNEAQ. The chain's CDR3 is CASSLRIGETQYF. As DNA, the CDR3 is TGTGCCAGCAGCTTAAGGATCGGAGAGACCCAGTACTTC.

The J gene is TRBJ1-2, the V gene TRBV9; 7 nucleotides line up with TRBD1. The CDR3 is made up of 16 amino acids. Germline V gene lookup returns CDR1 SGDLS and CDR2 YYNGEE. After removal of 4 bases from V and 5 bases from J, the junction contained 14 bases not matched to a gene. This CDR3 reads CASSSLDGTAFYGYTF. In nucleotides, the CDR3 is TGTGCCAGCAGCTCTTTGGACGGGACAGCATTTTATGGCTACACCTTC. The full variable domain, rest sourced from reference TRBV9 and TRBJ1-2, is DSGVTQTPKHLITATGQRVTLRCSPRSGDLSVYWYQQSLDQGLQFLIQYYNGEERAKGNILERFSAQQFPDLHSELNLSSLELGDSALYFCASSSLDGTAFYGYTFGSGTRLTVV.

The V gene is TRBV30, the J gene TRBJ2-2; no clear D. Trimming pared 5 bases from V and 6 bases from J, leaving 16 bases between. This CDR3 region has 14 residues. Germline CDR1 and CDR2: GTSNPN and SVGIG (reference sequence). CDR3 in amino acids: CAWGSRQFSGELFF. The CDR3 coding sequence is TGTGCCTGGGGTTCCAGGCAGTTTTCCGGGGAGCTGTTTTTT.

The chain recombines TRBV4-3 with TRBJ1-2, with D tentatively TRBD1 (6 bases). Trimming removed 3 bases from V and 4 bases from J, with 12 bases in between. The CDR3 has 14 amino acids. Germline lookup yields CDR1 LGHNA and CDR2 YSLEER. The CDR3 loop reads CASSQEGGSYGYTF. CDR3 sequence (DNA): TGCGCCAGCAGCCAGGAGGGGGGGAGCTATGGCTACACCTTC.

The genes are TRBV15 and TRBJ2-2, with 12 bases lining up with TRBD2. The J segment lost 4 bases and the V segment lost 5 bases, leaving 5 bases of the junction unmatched. Germline V gives CDR1 LNHNV, CDR2 YYDKDF (reference sequence). The CDR3 consists of 16 residues. The CDR3 here is CATSWTSGAGTGELFF. CDR3 nucleotides: TGTGCCACCAGCTGGACTAGCGGGGCGGGCACCGGGGAGCTGTTTTTT. Variable domain in full (rest from reference TRBV15 and TRBJ2-2): DAMVIQNPRYQVTQFGKPVTLSCSQTLNHNVMYWYQQKSSQAPKLLFHYYDKDFNNEADTPDNFQSRRPNTSFCFLDIRSPGLGDTAMYLCATSWTSGAGTGELFFGEGSRLTVL.

The CDR3 loop reads CASSQSSSGSGEITDTQYF. In DNA, the CDR3 is TGTGCCAGCAGCCAATCGTCTAGCGGGAGTGGGGAAATCACAGATACGCAGTATTTT. The chain joins TRBV16 to TRBJ2-3; 10 bases are shared with TRBD2. CDR3 size: 19 residues. Trimming at V came to 0 bases and at J to 2 bases, leaving 11 bases not matched to a gene. The germline CDR1 and CDR2 sequences are KGHSY and FQNENV.

The chain carries TRBV4-1 and TRBJ2-1, with D perhaps matching TRBD2 (6 bases). The CDR3 contains 17 residues. Trimming cost V 1 base and J 13 bases, with 26 bases left between them. CDR1 is MGHRA, CDR2 YSYEKL, per germline. CDR3 in DNA: TGCGCCAGCAGCCAAGGGGTCATAGTCACTAGCACCCGCAACCAGTTCTTC. It yields the protein CASSQGVIVTSTRNQFF.

The chain is built from TRBV7-9 and TRBJ1-2, with TRBD1 matching over 10 bases. Looked up from germline, CDR1 is SEHNR and CDR2 is FQNEAQ (reference sequence). The CDR3 is 15 amino acids. With 5 bases clipped from V and 7 bases from J, the junction kept 10 bases outside the gene matches. The CDR3 region has the DNA TGTGCCAGCAGCCTAGTTGCGGGGACAGGGGCTGGCTACACCTTC. Its translation: CASSLVAGTGAGYTF.

The chain is built from TRBV7-3 and TRBJ2-2; D gene unclear. V gave up 5 bases and J gave up 6 bases, with 10 bases separating them. Per germline, CDR1 SGHTA and CDR2 FQGTGA. The CDR3 is 13 residues long. For the CDR3, the DNA is TGTGCCAGCAGCCCAAACGTCCCCGGGGAGCTGTTTTTT. Translating gives CASSPNVPGELFF.